Presented here are 6 T cell receptor beta chains from one specimen sequenced in a study of cytomegalovirus exposure and HLA in healthy donors. The primer mix had 60 Vbeta and 13 Jbeta primers. Using immunoSEQ multiplex PCR, the repertoire was profiled, and TCRdb retains in-frame clones only, with some absent. The table lists 200,000 or so clones, approximately 78% of them singletons. The sequencing sample was made of PBMCs. The source of these receptors is a woman in her forties in good health and CMV-seronegative.

The chain is built from TRBV9 and TRBJ2-6; D uncertain. The CDR3 totals 14 residues. The germline V gene encodes CDR1 SGDLS and CDR2 YYNGEE. V dropped 4 bases and J dropped 1 base, with 6 bases sitting between them. CDR3 bases: TGTGCCAGCAGCCCCAGGTCTGGGGCCAACGTCCTGACTTTC. Residues: CASSPRSGANVLTF.

The chain couples TRBV2 to TRBJ1-5; weak D call: TRBD1 (6 bases). The CDR3 has 12 residues. Germline values: CDR1 SNHLY, CDR2 FYNNEI. Trimming took off 6 bases at V and 4 bases at J, with 7 bases between the two ends. DNA for the CDR3: TGTGCCAGCAGAGGGGGAAATCAGCCCCAGCATTTT. It yields the protein CASRGGNQPQHF.

V is TRBV9 and J is TRBJ2-1, with 8 bases lining up with TRBD1. The CDR3 runs 18 residues. The trim removed 0 bases at V and 4 bases at J, leaving 12 bases unmatched. Germline V gene data show CDR1 as SGDLS and CDR2 as YYNGEE. The CDR3 is CASSVAPIQRQGYNEQFF. CDR3 DNA: TGTGCCAGCAGCGTAGCCCCCATTCAACGACAGGGGTACAATGAGCAGTTCTTC.

In DNA, the CDR3 is TGTGCCAGCTCACCGGACAGTCTAAATTACGAGCAGTACTTC. Translated: CASSPDSLNYEQYF. The V gene is TRBV18, the J gene TRBJ2-7, with a tentative D call TRBD1 (6 bases). Germline V gene data show CDR1 as KGHSH and CDR2 as LQKENI. V lost 3 bases, J lost 4 bases, and 13 bases lay in between. This CDR3 has 14 residues. Combining the CDR3 with reference TRBV18 and TRBJ2-7 gives the whole variable domain NAGVMQNPRHLVRRRGQEARLRCSPMKGHSHVYWYRQLPEEGLKFMVYLQKENIIDESGMPKERFSAEFPKEGPSILRIQQVVRGDSAAYFCASSPDSLNYEQYFGPGTRLTVT.

This sequence joins TRBV27 and TRBJ2-3, with D possibly TRBD2 on 5 matching bases. The CDR3 has 15 amino acids. V was trimmed by 3 bases and J by 4 bases, leaving 14 bases between them. The germline V gene has CDR1 MNHEY and CDR2 SMNVEV (reference sequence). The CDR3 region has the DNA TGTGCCAGCAGTTTCTTTGGCGGGCCCGCAGATACGCAGTATTTT. Residues: CASSFFGGPADTQYF.

V and J are TRBV11-2 and TRBJ2-1; 12 bases are shared with TRBD2. Trimming took 6 bases from V and 4 from J; bases not matched to a gene: 7. In germline, CDR1 is SGHAT, CDR2 FQNNGV. The CDR3 length is 16 residues. The CDR3 is CASRPRLAGVYNEQFF. The CDR3 coding sequence is TGTGCCAGCAGGCCTCGACTAGCGGGAGTATACAATGAGCAGTTCTTC.